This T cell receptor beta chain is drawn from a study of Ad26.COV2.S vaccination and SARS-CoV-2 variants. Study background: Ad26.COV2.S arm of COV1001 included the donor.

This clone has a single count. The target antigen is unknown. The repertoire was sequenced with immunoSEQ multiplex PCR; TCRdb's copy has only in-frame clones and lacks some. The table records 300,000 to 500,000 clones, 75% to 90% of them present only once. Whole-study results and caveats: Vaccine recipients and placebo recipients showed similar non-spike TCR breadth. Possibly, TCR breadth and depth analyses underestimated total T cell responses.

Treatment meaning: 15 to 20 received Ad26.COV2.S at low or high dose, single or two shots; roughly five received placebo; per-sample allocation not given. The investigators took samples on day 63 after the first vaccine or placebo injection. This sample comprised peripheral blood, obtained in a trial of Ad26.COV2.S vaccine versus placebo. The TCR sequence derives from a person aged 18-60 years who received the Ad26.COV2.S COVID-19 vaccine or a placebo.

The CDR3, as DNA: TGTGCCAGCAGTGAACTGCGGGACATCTCTGGAAACACCATATATTTT. Protein sequence: CASSELRDISGNTIYF. V and J are TRBV6-1 and TRBJ1-3, with D tentatively TRBD1 (6 bases). The CDR3 extends over 16 amino acids. Germline V gene data show CDR1 as MNHNS and CDR2 as SASEGT. The germline V and J ends were trimmed by 2 bases and 0 bases, with 11 bases remaining between them.